Each of the 5 T cell receptor beta chains below was sequenced from the same sample in a study of shared clonotypes between healthy human individuals. Using immunoSEQ multiplex PCR, the repertoire was profiled, and TCRdb retains in-frame clones only, with some absent. The sample carries some 680,000 clones, roughly 72% recorded once. Input material: memory CD4+ T cells sorted from blood. This sample's subset: CD45RA-negative fraction. The receptors were sampled from a woman in her 30s in good health.

The chain uses TRBV30 and TRBJ2-7; D ambiguous. V dropped 3 bases and J dropped 2 bases, with 14 bases sitting between them. Looked up from germline, CDR1 is GTSNPN and CDR2 is SVGIG (reference sequence). CDR3 length equals 14 residues. This CDR3 reads CAWRLAGATYEQYF. Written as DNA, the CDR3 is TGTGCCTGGAGATTAGCTGGAGCAACCTACGAGCAGTACTTC. Drawing the rest from reference TRBV30 and TRBJ2-7, the complete variable domain is SQTIHQWPATLVQPVGSPLSLECTVEGTSNPNLYWYRQAAGRGLQLLFYSVGIGQISSEVPQNLSASRPQDRQFILSSKKLLLSDSGFYLCAWRLAGATYEQYFGPGTRLTVT.

The chain carries TRBV11-2 and TRBJ2-3, with a possible D match to TRBD2 (6 bases). Trimming stripped 1 base from V and 2 bases from J, with 13 bases between. The germline V gene has CDR1 SGHAT and CDR2 FQNNGV. This CDR3 has 16 residues. The CDR3 sequence: CASSLGGGGTTDTQYF. In DNA form, the CDR3 reads TGTGCCAGCAGCTTAGGGGGAGGCGGGACCACAGATACGCAGTATTTT.

The V gene is TRBV11-2, the J gene TRBJ2-1; 7 bases map to TRBD2. The junction had 12 bases not matched to a gene; V was cut back by 5 bases and J by 8 bases. CDR1 and CDR2 (germline): SGHAT, FQNNGV. This CDR3 is 15 amino acids long. The CDR3 DNA reads TGTGCCAGCAGCCTTCGGCGGGAGCGGGTCCATGAGCAGTTCTTC. Translation: CASSLRRERVHEQFF.

The V gene is TRBV5-1, the J gene TRBJ1-1; D is unclear. This CDR3 comprises 13 residues. The germline V gene has CDR1 SGHRS and CDR2 YFSETQ. Trimming took 3 bases from V and 5 from J, leaving 11 bases between them. CDR3 amino acids: CASSSVSGTEAFF. The CDR3 nucleotides are TGCGCCAGCAGCTCCGTCTCGGGGACTGAAGCTTTCTTT.

This chain links TRBV19 with TRBJ2-1; D remains ambiguous. The CDR3 sequence is 13 residues long. Germline V gene lookup returns CDR1 LNHDA and CDR2 SQIVND (reference sequence). With 3 bases removed from V and 4 bases from J, the gap between germline ends came to 7 bases. CDR3 in amino acids: CASSIIPYNEQFF. CDR3 coding DNA: TGTGCCAGTAGTATCATACCTTACAATGAGCAGTTCTTC. Full variable domain (outside the CDR3, taken from reference TRBV19 and TRBJ2-1): DGGITQSPKYLFRKEGQNVTLSCEQNLNHDAMYWYRQDPGQGLRLIYYSQIVNDFQKGDIAEGYSVSREKKESFPLTVTSAQKNPTAFYLCASSIIPYNEQFFGPGTRLTVL.